These 5 T cell receptor beta chains were sequenced from one sample in a study of cytomegalovirus exposure and HLA in healthy donors. Only in-frame clones appear in the TCRdb table, and some are missing; sequencing was by immunoSEQ multiplex PCR. This repertoire shows around 140,000 clones, 89% found once; its top ten account for roughly 1.2%. The sample taken for sequencing was PBMCs. The receptors shown here come from a woman under 30 in good health and CMV-seronegative.

The chain employs TRBV7-9 and TRBJ1-3, with no clear D. The CDR3 sequence is 14 residues long. V lost 1 base, J lost 8 bases, and 12 bases lay in between. From germline, CDR1 is SEHNR and CDR2 FQNEAQ (reference sequence). CDR3 region: CASSLETDRDTIYF. The CDR3 DNA sequence: TGTGCCAGCAGCTTAGAGACCGATCGGGACACCATATATTTT.

The V and J genes are TRBV5-5 and TRBJ2-7; D possibly corresponds to TRBD2 (6 bases). The V gene lost 1 base and the J gene lost 3 bases, with 11 bases spanning the gap. Germline V gene lookup returns CDR1 SGHKS and CDR2 YYEKEE (reference sequence). This CDR3 region has 14 residues. The CDR3 loop is CASSLWDSCYEQYF. The CDR3 DNA is TGTGCCAGCAGCTTGTGGGACTCTTGCTACGAGCAGTACTTC.

J is TRBJ2-1 and V is TRBV19; tentative D call: TRBD2 (6 bases). Germline CDR1 and CDR2: LNHDA and SQIVND (reference sequence). V lost 3 bases and J 5 bases, leaving 11 bases between the germline ends. This CDR3 has 14 amino acids. The CDR3 nucleotides are TGTGCCAGTAGTATCCCTAGCGTGGACAATGAGCAGTTCTTC. This sequence encodes CASSIPSVDNEQFF.

The chain recombines TRBV6-6 with TRBJ2-7; a weak D match, TRBD2 (5 bases). The CDR3 runs to 13 residues. Germline assignment: CDR1 MNHNY and CDR2 SVGAGI (reference sequence). V was pared by 11 bases and J by 0 bases, with 14 bases between. The CDR3 spells CAVLRGISYEQYF. For the CDR3, the DNA is TGTGCCGTACTCCGGGGAATCTCCTACGAGCAGTACTTC.

The rearrangement uses TRBV2 and TRBJ1-6; the match to TRBD1 covers 7 bases. From germline, CDR1 is SNHLY and CDR2 FYNNEI. CDR3 length equals 17 residues. J was trimmed by 0 bases and V by 6 bases; bases with no gene match: 8. CDR3 in amino acids: CASSQGGQSSYNSPLHF. CDR3 nucleotide sequence: TGTGCCAGCAGCCAGGGGGGTCAGAGCTCCTATAATTCACCCCTCCACTTT.